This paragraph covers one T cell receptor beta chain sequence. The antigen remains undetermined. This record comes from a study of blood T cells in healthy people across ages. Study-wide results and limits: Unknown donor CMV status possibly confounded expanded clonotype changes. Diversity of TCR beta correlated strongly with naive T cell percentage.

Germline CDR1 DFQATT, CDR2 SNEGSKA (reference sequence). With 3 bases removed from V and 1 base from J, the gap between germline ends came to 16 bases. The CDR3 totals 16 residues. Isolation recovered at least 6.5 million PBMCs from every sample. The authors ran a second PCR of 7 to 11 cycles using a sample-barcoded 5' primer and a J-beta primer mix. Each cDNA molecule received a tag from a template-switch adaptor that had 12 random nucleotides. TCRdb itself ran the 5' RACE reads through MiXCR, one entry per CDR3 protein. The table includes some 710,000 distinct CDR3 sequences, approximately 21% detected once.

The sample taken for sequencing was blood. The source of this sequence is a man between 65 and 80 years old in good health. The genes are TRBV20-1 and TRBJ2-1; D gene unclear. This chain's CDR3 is CSASGFELSSYNEQFF. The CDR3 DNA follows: TGCAGTGCTAGCGGTTTTGAGCTGTCTTCCTACAATGAGCAGTTCTTC.